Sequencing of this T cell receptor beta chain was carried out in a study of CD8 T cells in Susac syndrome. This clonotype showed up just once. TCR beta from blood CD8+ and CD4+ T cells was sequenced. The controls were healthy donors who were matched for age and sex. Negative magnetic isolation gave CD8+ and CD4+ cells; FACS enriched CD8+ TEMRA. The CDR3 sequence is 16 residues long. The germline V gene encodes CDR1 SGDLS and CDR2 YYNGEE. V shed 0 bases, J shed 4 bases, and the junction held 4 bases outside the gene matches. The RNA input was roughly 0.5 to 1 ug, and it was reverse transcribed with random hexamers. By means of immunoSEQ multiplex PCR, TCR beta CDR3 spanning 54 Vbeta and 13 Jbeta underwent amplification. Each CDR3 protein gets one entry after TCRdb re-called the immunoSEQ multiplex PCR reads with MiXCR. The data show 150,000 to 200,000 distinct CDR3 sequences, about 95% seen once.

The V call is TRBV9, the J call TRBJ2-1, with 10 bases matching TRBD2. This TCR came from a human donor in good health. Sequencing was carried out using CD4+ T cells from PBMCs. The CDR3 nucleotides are TGTGCCAGCAGCGTAGAACTAGCGGGACCATACAATGAGCAGTTCTTC. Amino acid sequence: CASSVELAGPYNEQFF.